This passage covers 17 T cell receptor beta chains from one sample sequenced in a study of blood T cell repertoires in COVID-19. Only in-frame clones appear in the TCRdb table, and some are missing; sequencing was by immunoSEQ multiplex PCR. Seen here are about 23,000 clones, approximately 88% observed once, and the top ten hold 22%. Source material: peripheral blood. The receptors here all came from a man between 65 and 79 years old in a cohort sampled during active COVID-19.

In DNA form, the CDR3 reads TGTGCCAGCAGTTCCAACTACGAGCAGTACTTC. Protein: CASSSNYEQYF. The chain is built from TRBV27 and TRBJ2-7; D not certain. Germline V gene lookup returns CDR1 MNHEY and CDR2 SMNVEV (reference sequence). The germline V and J ends were trimmed by 4 bases and 3 bases, with 4 bases remaining between them. This CDR3 is built from 11 residues.

The chain joins TRBV30 to TRBJ2-7; 14 bases are shared with TRBD2. Unmatched junction bases numbered 7, after V lost 1 base and J lost 8 bases. The CDR3 runs 15 residues. Germline assignment: CDR1 GTSNPN and CDR2 SVGIG (reference sequence). DNA for the CDR3: TGTGCCTGGAGTGCCCTGGGACTAGCGGGAGTGAAGCAGTACTTC. Translation gives CAWSALGLAGVKQYF.

The chain has TRBV28 and TRBJ1-4; D possibly corresponds to TRBD1 (5 bases). Germline V gives CDR1 MDHEN, CDR2 SYDVKM. The CDR3 runs 13 residues. Trimming took 8 bases from V and 2 from J, leaving 9 bases between them. CDR3 DNA sequence: TGTGCCAGCGGTGGGGGGACTAATGAAAAACTGTTTTTT. Protein sequence: CASGGGTNEKLFF.

The chain has TRBV28 and TRBJ2-7; D call uncertain. The germline V and J ends were trimmed by 2 bases and 5 bases, with 7 bases remaining between them. The CDR3 has 12 amino acids. CDR1 and CDR2 from the germline V gene are MDHEN and SYDVKM. The CDR3: CASSLGAHEQYF. The CDR3 bases are TGTGCCAGCAGTTTAGGAGCGCACGAGCAGTACTTC.

V gene TRBV11-3 combines with J gene TRBJ2-5, with a tentative D call TRBD2 (5 bases). Deletions cut 2 bases from V and 0 bases from J, with 25 bases between. The V gene's germline CDR1 is SGHNT and CDR2 YENEEA. The CDR3 runs 20 residues. CDR3 sequence reads: CASSLLAPQTEANNQETQYF. The CDR3 bases are TGTGCCAGCAGCTTACTAGCACCGCAAACAGAAGCGAACAACCAAGAGACCCAGTACTTC.

This clone showed up just a few times. The chain recombines TRBV11-1 with TRBJ2-1; weak D call: TRBD1 (5 bases). Germline V lookup: CDR1 SGHAT, CDR2 FQDESV (reference sequence). The CDR3 loop spans 13 amino acids. V lost 2 bases, J lost 8 bases, and 10 bases lay in between. CDR3 coding DNA: TGTGCCAGCAGCTTACCCAGGGCAGATGAGCAGTTCTTC. Translating gives CASSLPRADEQFF.

CDR3 loop: CASRGQTRTEAFF. DNA for the CDR3: TGTGCCAGCAGGGGACAGACGAGGACTGAAGCTTTCTTT. The chain uses TRBV28 and TRBJ1-1; 7 bases are shared with TRBD1. This CDR3 is 13 amino acids long. Germline V gene data show CDR1 as MDHEN and CDR2 as SYDVKM. V lost 6 bases and J lost 5; bases outside the gene matches: 6. The full variable domain, its missing parts supplied by reference TRBV28 and TRBJ1-1, is DVKVTQSSRYLVKRTGEKVFLECVQDMDHENMFWYRQDPGLGLRLIYFSYDVKMKEKGDIPEGYSVSREKKERFSLILESASTNQTSMYLCASRGQTRTEAFFGQGTRLTVV.

J is TRBJ2-7 and V is TRBV6-5; TRBD2 matches 11 bases. Germline V lookup: CDR1 MNHEY, CDR2 SVGAGI. This CDR3 region has 15 residues. The V and J ends lost 8 bases and 4 bases, in that order; junction bases with no gene match: 10. CDR3 sequence: CASGSLTSGVYEQYF. In DNA, the CDR3 is TGTGCCAGCGGCTCTTTGACTAGCGGGGTTTACGAGCAGTACTTC.

The CDR3 bases are TGTGCCAGCTTCTCGGGGTACACTGAAGCTTTCTTT. It is translated as CASFSGYTEAFF. The chain is built from TRBV7-8 and TRBJ1-1; D gene uncertain. Trimming removed 8 bases from V and 3 bases from J, with 10 bases in between. This CDR3 has 12 residues. Germline CDR1 SGHVS, CDR2 FQNEAQ.

This chain uses TRBV18 with TRBJ2-5; 8 bases match TRBD2. Germline CDR1 and CDR2: KGHSH and LQKENI. There are 14 residues in the CDR3. Germline trimming cut 6 bases from V and 6 bases from J; bases unmatched to any gene: 9. The CDR3 reads CASSRGGARKTQYF. In nucleotides, the CDR3 is TGTGCCAGCTCCCGGGGGGGCGCGAGGAAGACCCAGTACTTC.

The chain carries TRBV9 and TRBJ1-1; D possibly corresponds to TRBD1 (6 bases). The V end was cut by 4 bases, the J end by 0 bases, with 7 bases between. This CDR3 region has 13 residues. Germline V gives CDR1 SGDLS, CDR2 YYNGEE. CDR3 loop: CASSRQVNTEAFF. CDR3 nucleotides: TGTGCCAGCAGCAGACAGGTGAACACTGAAGCTTTCTTT.

V usage is TRBV3-1 (or the pseudogene TRBV3-2) and J usage is TRBJ2-1, with TRBD1 matching 9 bases. Trimming at V came to 4 bases and at J to 4 bases, leaving 5 bases not matched to a gene. The CDR3 is 15 residues long. Germline CDR1 and CDR2: LGHDT and YNNKEL (reference sequence). The CDR3 here is CASSPGQGRYNEQFF. The CDR3 DNA reads TGTGCCAGCAGCCCGGGACAGGGAAGATACAATGAGCAGTTCTTC.

The chain has TRBV14 and TRBJ1-2, with 7 bases lining up with TRBD1. V was clipped by 1 base and J by 0 bases; unmatched bases: 5. CDR1 and CDR2 from the germline V gene are SGHDN and FVKESK. This CDR3 contains 16 residues. The CDR3 reads CASSQAGTASNYGYTF. Written as DNA, the CDR3 is TGTGCCAGCAGCCAAGCCGGGACAGCCTCTAACTATGGCTACACCTTC.

The chain uses TRBV28 and TRBJ2-7; TRBD1 agrees at 7 bases. The CDR3 sequence is 13 residues long. CDR1 MDHEN and CDR2 SYDVKM come from the germline V gene. V gave up 3 bases and J gave up 3 bases; unmatched junction bases: 2. The CDR3 DNA is TGTGCCAGCAGTTTGGGACAGCGCTACGAGCAGTACTTC. Residues: CASSLGQRYEQYF.

This clone was counted a few times. The V gene is TRBV27, the J gene TRBJ2-2, with TRBD1 matching 10 bases. From germline, CDR1 is MNHEY and CDR2 SMNVEV (reference sequence). This CDR3 has 17 residues. V was pared by 4 bases and J by 5 bases, with 10 bases of the junction left unmatched. In nucleotides, the CDR3 is TGTGCCAGCAGTTCCGACAGGGGGCGGATAAGGACCGGGGAGCTGTTTTTT. Protein: CASSSDRGRIRTGELFF.

The chain links TRBV19 to TRBJ2-3; the match to TRBD2 covers 7 bases. The J segment lost 4 bases and the V segment lost 3 bases, leaving 4 bases of the junction unmatched. This CDR3 comprises 14 residues. From germline, CDR1 is LNHDA and CDR2 SQIVND (reference sequence). CDR3 nucleotides: TGTGCCAGTAGTATCGGCGGGAGCGCAGATACGCAGTATTTT. Translated: CASSIGGSADTQYF. The variable domain in full, with the rest retrieved from reference TRBV19 and TRBJ2-3, is DGGITQSPKYLFRKEGQNVTLSCEQNLNHDAMYWYRQDPGQGLRLIYYSQIVNDFQKGDIAEGYSVSREKKESFPLTVTSAQKNPTAFYLCASSIGGSADTQYFGPGTRLTVL.

The V and J genes are TRBV7-6 and TRBJ2-3; the D gene is possibly TRBD2 (5 bases). Germline loops: CDR1 SGHVS, CDR2 FNYEAQ. Deletions cut 0 bases from V and 6 bases from J, with 13 bases between. The CDR3 is made up of 15 amino acids. Written as DNA, the CDR3 is TGTGCCAGCAGCTTAGCTGGTCTAGCAGTCGATACGCAGTATTTT. Residues: CASSLAGLAVDTQYF.